This is a list of T cell receptor beta chains from one sample in a study of cytomegalovirus exposure and HLA in healthy donors. Repertoires were generated with immunoSEQ multiplex PCR, while TCRdb's copy carries only in-frame clones and drops some. The sample spans under 100,000 clones; the ten largest clones claim around 3.4%. The sample comprised PBMCs. The receptors here all came from a woman aged 25 to 39 in good health and CMV-seronegative. Each CDR3 is given with its conserved first and last residue. The order of the fields is D gene, V gene, J gene, CDR3 length, CDR3 DNA, CDR3 protein. The D gene is left open where the match is weak.

TRBD1	TRBV4-1	TRBJ2-4	19	TGCGCCAGCAGCCAACTTACTCAACAGGGGCACTTAGCCAAAAACATTCAGTACTTC	CASSQLTQQGHLAKNIQYF
TRBD1	TRBV5-1	TRBJ2-5	15	TGCGCCAGCAGCTGGACAGGGGGTAAAGGAGAGACCCAGTACTTC	CASSWTGGKGETQYF
TRBD2	TRBV5-1	TRBJ2-3	15	TGCGCCAGTGTTTGGCGGGAGCCAGGGACAGATACGCAGTATTTT	CASVWREPGTDTQYF
TRBD1	TRBV2	TRBJ2-5	14	TGTGCCAGCATTAGACAGGGTCAGGGTGAGACCCAGTACTTC	CASIRQGQGETQYF
NA	TRBV5-6	TRBJ2-7	14	TGTGCCAGCAGCTTGGGGGCTTATTCCTACGAGCAGTACTTC	CASSLGAYSYEQYF
TRBD1	TRBV4-1	TRBJ1-2	14	TGCGCCAGCAGCCAAGAACAGGGGCCCCGCGGCTACACCTTC	CASSQEQGPRGYTF
TRBD1	TRBV5-1	TRBJ2-1	17	TGCGCCAGCAGTTCAACCCTGACAGGGGAATCCTACAATGAGCAGTTCTTC	CASSSTLTGESYNEQFF
TRBD2	TRBV19	TRBJ2-1	16	TGTGCCAGTAGCACCACACGGGGACTAGCAGGCGATGAGCAGTTCTTC	CASSTTRGLAGDEQFF
NA	TRBV15	TRBJ1-4	14	TGTGCCACCAGCAGGGACACCGCTAATGAAAAACTGTTTTTT	CATSRDTANEKLFF
TRBD1	TRBV6-5	TRBJ1-2	15	TGTGCCAGCAGTCCCTCCACAGGGGGCAGTTATGGCTACACCTTC	CASSPSTGGSYGYTF
TRBD2	TRBV11-2	TRBJ2-7	15	TGTGCCAGCAGCCTAGTTGGCGGGGGGCAATACGAGCAGTACTTC	CASSLVGGGQYEQYF
NA	TRBV29-1	TRBJ1-5	12	TGCAGCGCCGGACAGCTCAATCAGCCCCAGCATTTT	CSAGQLNQPQHF
NA	TRBV2	TRBJ1-2	17	TGTGCCAGCAGTACGACAATAGGGGACTCCTCTGGCTATGGCTACACCTTC	CASSTTIGDSSGYGYTF
NA	TRBV25-1	TRBJ2-5	14	TGTGCCAGCAGTGAAGCGGGGGCCCCAGAGACCCAGTACTTC	CASSEAGAPETQYF
NA	TRBV29-1	TRBJ2-1	12	TGCAGCGTGGGGGGTCGGGAAATGCAACAGTTCTTC	CSVGGREMQQFF
TRBD2	TRBV7-9	TRBJ2-1	15	TGTGCCAGCAGCTTTTCTAGCGGGACCAAAGGTGAGCAGTTCTTC	CASSFSSGTKGEQFF
NA	TRBV9	TRBJ1-6	14	TGTGCCAGCAGCCCTCGGGTCTATAATTCACCCCTCCACTTT	CASSPRVYNSPLHF
NA	TRBV2	TRBJ1-3	14	TGTGCCACTTCGTTGGAGGGTAGCGGCATCACCATATATTTT	CATSLEGSGITIYF
NA	TRBV29-1	TRBJ2-7	13	TGCAGCGTTGAAGATGCCCCAGGGTACGAGCAGTACTTC	CSVEDAPGYEQYF
NA	TRBV7-2	TRBJ1-1	15	TGTGCCAGCAGCTTAGCAGGCTCGTCGGGGACTGAAGCTTTCTTT	CASSLAGSSGTEAFF
TRBD2	TRBV5-4	TRBJ2-3	15	TGTGCCAGCAGCTTGAAGCGGGGACCCACAGATACGCAGTATTTT	CASSLKRGPTDTQYF
TRBD1	TRBV28	TRBJ1-2	13	TGTGCCAGCAGTTCAAGACAGGGGGAAGGCTACACCTTC	CASSSRQGEGYTF
TRBD1	TRBV14	TRBJ1-4	16	TGTGCCAGCAGCCCTATCGTGGGGACAGGGGGCGAAAAACTGTTTTTT	CASSPIVGTGGEKLFF
NA	TRBV19	TRBJ1-1	14	TGTGCCAGTACCCCTCTATATTCGAACACTGAAGCTTTCTTT	CASTPLYSNTEAFF
NA	TRBV19	TRBJ2-7	13	TGTGCCAGTAGCACACTACAGGGCTACGAGCAGTACTTC	CASSTLQGYEQYF
NA	TRBV7-6	TRBJ1-4	15	TGTGCCAGCAGCTTATTTCAAGGGGTAGGAGAAAAACTGTTTTTT	CASSLFQGVGEKLFF